The present T cell receptor beta chain was sequenced within a study of response to subunit inactivated influenza vaccine. V was clipped by 4 bases and J by 6 bases; unmatched bases: 12. From germline, CDR1 is SQVTM and CDR2 ANQGSEA. This CDR3 region has 16 residues. TCRdb re-derived calls from the RT-PCR reads in MiXCR, one entry per CDR3 protein. In the table there are 800,000 to 1,000,000 distinct CDR3 sequences, roughly 20% of which are singletons. This clonotype originated in a man aged 50-59 years who received an inactivated influenza vaccine. This rearrangement joins TRBV29-1 to TRBJ2-1; 10 bases agree with TRBD2. The source was PBMCs from blood, collected around 5 days after vaccination. In nucleotides, the CDR3 is TGCAGCGTTGCCCCCTTACTAGCGGGAAGGAGCAATGAGCAGTTCTTC. Amino acid sequence: CSVAPLLAGRSNEQFF.